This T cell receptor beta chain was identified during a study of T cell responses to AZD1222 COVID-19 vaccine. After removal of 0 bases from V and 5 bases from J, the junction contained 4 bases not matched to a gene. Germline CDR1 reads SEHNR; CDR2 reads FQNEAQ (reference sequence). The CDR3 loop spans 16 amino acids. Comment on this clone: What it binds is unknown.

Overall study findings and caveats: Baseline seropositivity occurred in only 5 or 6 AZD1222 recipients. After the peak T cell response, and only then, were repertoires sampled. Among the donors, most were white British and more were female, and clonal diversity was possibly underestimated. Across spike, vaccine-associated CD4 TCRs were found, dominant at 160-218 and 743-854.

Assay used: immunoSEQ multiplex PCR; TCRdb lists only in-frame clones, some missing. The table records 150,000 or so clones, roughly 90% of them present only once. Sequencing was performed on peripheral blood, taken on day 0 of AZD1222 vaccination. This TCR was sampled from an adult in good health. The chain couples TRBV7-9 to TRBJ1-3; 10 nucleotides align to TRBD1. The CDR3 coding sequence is TGTGCCAGCAGCTTAGCTGGGACAGGGGTTAGAAACACCATATATTTT. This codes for CASSLAGTGVRNTIYF.